Following are 10 T cell receptor beta chains from one sample sequenced in a study of T cell responses to AZD1222 COVID-19 vaccine. The assay was immunoSEQ multiplex PCR, and TCRdb's table has in-frame clones only and misses some. The table includes 95,000 to 150,000 clones, around 91% detected once. Specimen: peripheral blood, collected on day 0 of AZD1222 vaccination. These receptors all stem from an adult in good health.

V is TRBV2 and J is TRBJ1-2, with D possibly TRBD1 on 5 matching bases. Germline V gene lookup returns CDR1 SNHLY and CDR2 FYNNEI. V lost 8 bases and J 3 bases, leaving 13 bases between the germline ends. The CDR3 runs 13 residues. The CDR3 protein is CASPLARDYGYTF. DNA of the CDR3: TGTGCCAGCCCATTGGCCAGGGACTATGGCTACACCTTC.

V is TRBV28 and J is TRBJ2-7, with D perhaps TRBD1 or TRBD2 (5 bases each). The germline V and J ends were trimmed by 4 bases and 7 bases, with 14 bases remaining between them. The CDR3 runs 13 residues. Per germline, CDR1 MDHEN and CDR2 SYDVKM. This CDR3 reads CASSSGTSGEQYF. DNA for the CDR3: TGTGCCAGCAGTTCAGGGACCTCTGGAGAGCAGTACTTC.

This clone was detected only a few times. The chain couples TRBV6-4 to TRBJ2-1, with 8 positions matching TRBD2. This CDR3 region has 16 residues. Germline values: CDR1 MRHNA, CDR2 SNTAGT. J was trimmed by 7 bases and V by 0 bases; bases with no gene match: 8. The CDR3 loop reads CASSDSQAGDRNEQFF. The CDR3 nucleotides are TGTGCCAGCAGTGACTCACAAGCGGGAGATAGGAATGAGCAGTTCTTC.

The CDR3 protein is CATFAGPLGYTF. The DNA for the CDR3 is TGTGCCACCTTCGCGGGGCCCCTGGGCTACACCTTC. V usage is TRBV24-1 and J usage is TRBJ1-2, with D perhaps TRBD1 (5 bases). V lost 9 bases, J lost 8 bases, and 15 bases lay in between. The germline V gene has CDR1 KGHDR and CDR2 SFDVKD. This CDR3 comprises 12 residues.

This chain uses TRBV7-9 with TRBJ1-1; no definite D call. Germline loops: CDR1 SEHNR, CDR2 FQNEAQ (reference sequence). The CDR3 sequence is 10 residues long. Between the trimmed V and J ends, which lost 7 bases and 6 bases, there was a span of 6 bases. This chain's CDR3 is CASNFPEAFF. The CDR3 nucleotides read TGTGCCAGCAATTTCCCTGAAGCTTTCTTT.

J is TRBJ1-2 and V is TRBV10-3; D call uncertain. The CDR3 sequence is 13 residues long. Germline V gene data show CDR1 as ENHRY and CDR2 as SYGVKD. V was cut by 2 bases and J by 6 bases, with 10 bases left in between. CDR3 sequence (DNA): TGTGCCATCAGTGAGGGGCGGGTTAATGGCTACACCTTC. It yields the protein CAISEGRVNGYTF.

The V and J genes are TRBV28 and TRBJ2-7; TRBD2 matches at 9 bases. V lost 3 bases and J lost 7; bases outside the gene matches: 7. CDR1 is MDHEN, CDR2 SYDVKM, per germline. This CDR3 has 14 amino acids. The chain's CDR3 is CASSFSGSTWEQYF. In nucleotides, the CDR3 is TGTGCCAGCAGTTTTAGCGGGAGTACCTGGGAGCAGTACTTC.

The chain links TRBV18 to TRBJ2-7; 9 nucleotides agree with TRBD1. This CDR3 has 14 residues. V dropped 3 bases and J dropped 6; count of bases not matched to a gene: 6. Germline CDR1 KGHSH, CDR2 LQKENI. The CDR3 DNA reads as TGTGCCAGCTCACCCGAGACAGGGGGAGGCGAGCAGTACTTC. Translating gives CASSPETGGGEQYF.

V usage is TRBV9 and J usage is TRBJ1-2, with TRBD1 matching over 8 bases. V trimming: 4 bases; J trimming: 8 bases; junction bases outside the gene matches: 13. In germline, CDR1 is SGDLS, CDR2 YYNGEE. The CDR3 totals 15 residues. CDR3 loop: CASSPWGAGGDGYTF. The CDR3, as DNA: TGTGCCAGCAGCCCATGGGGGGCAGGGGGCGACGGCTACACCTTC.

The V gene is TRBV4-1, the J gene TRBJ2-5, with D perhaps matching TRBD1 (7 bases). V lost 1 base and J lost 5, with 14 bases in between. CDR3 length: 15 amino acids. Germline V gene data show CDR1 as MGHRA and CDR2 as YSYEKL. In nucleotides, the CDR3 is TGCGCCAGCAGCCAAGGGACAGGAGGGCGGGAGACCCAGTACTTC. Protein product: CASSQGTGGRETQYF.